This T cell receptor beta chain was sequenced in a study of CD8+CD57+ T cells in acquired aplastic anemia (dated by TCRdb to 2016 to 2019). Context from the whole study: DNA extracted from sorted CD4+ and CD8+ cells had a mean of roughly 3.4 ug, with a range of roughly 0.2 to 30 ug. For healthy donor samples, the average read count was about 10.8 million for CD4+ cells and 11 million to 14 million for CD8+ cells.

Results the study describes overall, beyond this receptor: CD8+ Simpson's diversity did not differ significantly between patients and healthy controls (P=0.060). Around 30 CD8+ CDR3 sequences were found to be shared between patients and controls, but these sequences appeared to be highly expressed in patients and within the immunodominant clones of the patients.

In this study, sorted CD4+ and CD8+ T cells from the blood of healthy subjects and of severe aplastic anemia patients had their TCR repertoires deep-sequenced. Ficoll-Paque density gradient centrifugation was used to isolate peripheral blood mononuclear cells. Before DNA extraction, CD4+ and CD8+ T cells were sorted by FACS or by magnetic beads. TCR beta VDJ combination and CDR3 sequence profiling used genomic DNA as the template. TCR repertoire sequencing was run on an Illumina HiSeq 2000. Per the authors' processing: TRBV/TRBJ rearrangement plots, CDR3 size and DJ length profiles, and Simpson's diversity index were used to assess repertoires. Whichever DNA sequence was most abundant in the deep sequencing data was defined as the immunodominant clone. CDR3 amino acid sequences were screened for sharing across subjects and compared with published repertoires and the VDJdb database. TCRdb cleaned the public reads at Q25 with fastp, built clones with MiXCR and kept in-frame beta chains. Rows are combined by CDR3 protein, so each entry shows the most common genes and DNA. TCRdb, not the original authors, processed these V and J calls. This sample is represented by about 170,000 distinct CDR3 sequences; just under 65% of them were singletons. The top ten hold 45% of the sample.

As for this clonotype: What antigen it recognizes has not been identified. Base quality data are lacking; no much larger clone is found one base away.

The CDR3 numbers 18 residues from cysteine through phenylalanine. The read is trimmed to its CDR3 DNA, 54 bases read in frame from base 1. In the germline V gene (reference sequence), CDR1 corresponds to LNHNV and CDR2 to YYDKDF. The junction carries 22 bases between V and J, which are trimmed by 0 bases and 7 bases respectively. Specimen: sorted CD4+, CD8+, or CD8+CD57+ T cells (not recorded which) from PBMCs. The chain links TRBV15 with TRBJ2-1; the D segment could be TRBD2, given 5 matching bases. The sequence derives from a human donor in good health. At the DNA level, the sequence is TGTGCCACCAGCAGAGATAGCTCGGTTCGAGACTACGGGAATGAGCAGTTCTTC. Protein translation: CATSRDSSVRDYGNEQFF.